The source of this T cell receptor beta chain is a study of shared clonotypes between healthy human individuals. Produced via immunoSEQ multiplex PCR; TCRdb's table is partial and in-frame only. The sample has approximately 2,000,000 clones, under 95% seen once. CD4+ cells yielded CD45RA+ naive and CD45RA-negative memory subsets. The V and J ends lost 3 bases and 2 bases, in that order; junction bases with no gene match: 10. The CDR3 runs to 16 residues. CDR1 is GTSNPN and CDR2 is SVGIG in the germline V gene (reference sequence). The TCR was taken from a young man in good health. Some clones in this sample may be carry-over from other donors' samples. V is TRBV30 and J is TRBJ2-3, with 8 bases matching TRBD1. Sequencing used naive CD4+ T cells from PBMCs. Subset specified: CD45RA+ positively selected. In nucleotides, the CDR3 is TGTGCCTGGAGCCTCGGGGACAGGACCTACACAGATACGCAGTATTTT. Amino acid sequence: CAWSLGDRTYTDTQYF.